Listed here are 18 T cell receptor beta chains from one sample, sequenced in a study of T cell responses to AZD1222 COVID-19 vaccine. Sequencing was performed with immunoSEQ multiplex PCR; in TCRdb, only in-frame clones are kept and a portion is missing. The sample has roughly 180,000 clones, roughly nine tenths seen once. The sequencing used peripheral blood, collected on day 0 of AZD1222 vaccination. The receptors come from an adult in good health.

This chain links TRBV5-1 with TRBJ2-3; no definite D call. The length of the CDR3 is 16 residues. The V and J ends lost 0 bases and 0 bases respectively, with 11 bases between them. Germline V gene data show CDR1 as SGHRS and CDR2 as YFSETQ. CDR3 protein: CASSLDRMGSTDTQYF. The CDR3 DNA sequence: TGCGCCAGCAGCTTGGATCGGATGGGTAGCACAGATACGCAGTATTTT.

The chain employs TRBV6-5 and TRBJ1-6; D remains unclear. V was trimmed by 8 bases and J by 8 bases, leaving 10 bases between them. The CDR3 length is 12 residues. CDR1 is MNHEY, CDR2 SVGAGI, per germline. The CDR3 coding sequence is TGTGCCAGCCAGCGTTTGGATTCACCCCTCCACTTT. Its translation: CASQRLDSPLHF.

This chain links TRBV11-2 with TRBJ1-3; D is possibly TRBD1 (5 bases). With 3 bases removed from V and 4 bases from J, the gap between germline ends came to 10 bases. The CDR3 has 14 residues. Germline CDR1 reads SGHAT; CDR2 reads FQNNGV. CDR3 residues: CASSFRDDGNTIYF. Written as DNA, the CDR3 is TGTGCCAGCAGCTTCAGGGACGACGGAAACACCATATATTTT.

This clone was observed once. This chain links TRBV3-1 (or the pseudogene TRBV3-2) with TRBJ2-3; D is undetermined. The ends were cut back, 8 bases at V and 3 bases at J, with 12 bases in the middle. The CDR3 is 13 amino acids. Per germline, CDR1 LGHDT and CDR2 YNNKEL (reference sequence). The CDR3 sequence: CASGIQGTDTQYF. The CDR3 nucleotides are TGTGCCAGCGGGATTCAAGGGACAGATACGCAGTATTTT.

V usage is TRBV9 and J usage is TRBJ2-2; a weak D match, TRBD2 (6 bases). The CDR3 contains 16 residues. Germline loops: CDR1 SGDLS, CDR2 YYNGEE. V was clipped by 4 bases and J by 2 bases, with 15 bases between them. The CDR3 protein is CASSRSGTPNTGELFF. The CDR3 DNA follows: TGTGCCAGCAGCAGATCCGGGACTCCCAACACCGGGGAGCTGTTTTTT.

V gene TRBV9 combines with J gene TRBJ2-1, with D maybe TRBD2 (6 bases). The CDR3 runs 16 residues. Trimming removed 4 bases at V and 3 bases at J, with 17 bases between. Germline V gene data show CDR1 as SGDLS and CDR2 as YYNGEE. The CDR3 loop is CASSRRSGPIYNEQFF. In nucleotides, the CDR3 is TGTGCCAGCAGCCGTCGGAGCGGGCCTATCTACAATGAGCAGTTCTTC.

This chain links TRBV13 with TRBJ2-5, with D perhaps matching TRBD2 (6 bases). The CDR3 has 16 residues. Per the germline V gene, CDR1 is PRHDT and CDR2 is FYEKMQ (reference sequence). The V gene lost 4 bases and the J gene lost 4 bases, with 19 bases spanning the gap. This CDR3 reads CASSSGRESGGETQYF. DNA for the CDR3: TGTGCCAGCAGCTCGGGCCGGGAGTCTGGGGGAGAGACCCAGTACTTC.

The chain carries TRBV3-1 (or the pseudogene TRBV3-2) and TRBJ1-6; no clear D. Germline CDR1 LGHDT, CDR2 YNNKEL (reference sequence). The CDR3 covers 16 residues. V was cut by 0 bases and J by 2 bases, with 8 bases left in between. The CDR3 DNA is TGTGCCAGCAGCCAAGACAGAGGGCCCTATAATTCACCCCTCCACTTT. Encoded protein: CASSQDRGPYNSPLHF.

The chain uses TRBV9 and TRBJ2-1; TRBD2 is a possible D gene (6 bases). Trimming shortened V by 0 bases and J by 5 bases, and 12 bases separated the two germline ends. This CDR3 is built from 15 residues. Per the germline V gene, CDR1 is SGDLS and CDR2 is YYNGEE. This CDR3 is CASSVEVAENNEQFF. CDR3 nucleotide sequence: TGTGCCAGCAGCGTAGAAGTAGCGGAAAACAATGAGCAGTTCTTC.

The CDR3 DNA follows: TGTGCCAGCAGTTTTCCGGGGGGGAGGAAAGAGACCCAGTACTTC. It yields the protein CASSFPGGRKETQYF. The chain employs TRBV27 and TRBJ2-5; 8 bases are a match to TRBD2. CDR1 and CDR2 (germline): MNHEY, SMNVEV (reference sequence). J lost 3 bases, V lost 3 bases, and 6 bases had no gene match. There are 15 residues in the CDR3.

The chain links TRBV5-1 to TRBJ2-7; possible D gene TRBD2, 6 bases. V was clipped by 6 bases and J by 0 bases, with 13 bases between them. From germline, CDR1 is SGHRS and CDR2 YFSETQ. This CDR3 is 14 amino acids long. CDR3 bases: TGCGCCAGCACCCCGGGAGACGGCTCCTACGAGCAGTACTTC. Translating gives CASTPGDGSYEQYF.

The CDR3 DNA sequence: TGTGCCAGCAGCTTAGCGAGCACAGATACGCAGTATTTT. This encodes CASSLASTDTQYF. The rearrangement links TRBV7-2 to TRBJ2-3; D remains unclear. CDR3 size: 13 residues. V was pared by 0 bases and J by 0 bases, with 1 base between. CDR1 is SGHTA, CDR2 FQGNSA, per germline.

This clone came up once. This chain connects TRBV11-2 to TRBJ1-2; no clear D gene. Germline V gives CDR1 SGHAT, CDR2 FQNNGV. This CDR3 contains 14 residues. Trimming took off 5 bases at V and 7 bases at J, with 17 bases between the two ends. This CDR3 is CASSTWAHHGGYTF. The CDR3 DNA follows: TGTGCCAGCAGCACTTGGGCGCATCATGGTGGCTACACCTTC.

The V call is TRBV19, the J call TRBJ2-3; 8 nucleotides match TRBD1. V lost 7 bases to trimming and J lost 0 bases; unmatched junction nucleotides: 3. The CDR3 totals 14 residues. Germline lookup yields CDR1 LNHDA and CDR2 SQIVND (reference sequence). CDR3 sequence (DNA): TGTGCCAGTAAACAGGGGGGAAGCACAGATACGCAGTATTTT. This sequence encodes CASKQGGSTDTQYF.

This clone occurred once. The J gene is TRBJ2-5, the V gene TRBV3-1 (or the pseudogene TRBV3-2); D unresolved. Germline CDR1 and CDR2: LGHDT and YNNKEL (reference sequence). The CDR3 covers 16 residues. The V end was cut by 1 base, the J end by 4 bases, with 16 bases between. CDR3 loop: CASSQGVASVGETQYF. CDR3 DNA: TGTGCCAGCAGCCAAGGCGTCGCCTCGGTCGGAGAGACCCAGTACTTC.

This rearrangement joins TRBV7-9 to TRBJ2-7, with a possible D match to TRBD2 (7 bases). In germline, CDR1 is SEHNR, CDR2 FQNEAQ (reference sequence). CDR3 length: 12 residues. V was clipped by 5 bases and J by 7 bases, with 12 bases between them. The CDR3 DNA sequence: TGTGCCAGCAGCCAAGGGGGGGCTGAGCAGTACTTC. It is translated as CASSQGGAEQYF.

This clone was detected only a few times. V usage is TRBV4-1 and J usage is TRBJ1-5, with D hard to call. Looked up from germline, CDR1 is MGHRA and CDR2 is YSYEKL. The CDR3 length is 13 residues. Trimming cost V 0 bases and J 7 bases, with 7 bases left between them. CDR3 residues: CASSQELRQPQHF. The CDR3 coding sequence is TGCGCCAGCAGCCAAGAACTACGGCAGCCCCAGCATTTT.

The CDR3 nucleotides are TGCGCCAGCAGCTCCGACAGGGGCCCCTACGAGCAGTACTTC. It is translated as CASSSDRGPYEQYF. This rearrangement joins TRBV5-1 to TRBJ2-7; 8 bases are shared with TRBD1. This CDR3 has 14 residues. The J segment lost 2 bases and the V segment lost 3 bases, leaving 4 bases of the junction unmatched. Germline V gene data show CDR1 as SGHRS and CDR2 as YFSETQ.